The rows below give T cell receptor beta chains drawn from one sample of a study of regulatory T cells in long-lasting Graves disease. TCRdb analysed the multiplex PCR reads with MiXCR anew, one entry per CDR3 protein. The sample gives nearly 350,000 distinct CDR3 sequences, about 20% of which show up once; just under 30% is in the top ten. Sample: peripheral blood mononuclear cells (PBMCs), taken when the disease was refractory, from a patient treated with antithyroid drugs. The receptors were gathered from a female donor with Graves disease. The CDR3 runs from the conserved cysteine through the conserved F or W. The D gene is left open where the match is weak. For some rows the clone size is stated as once, few or many, or as a class when expanded; others skip it.

v_gene,j_gene,d_gene,abundance,CDR3nt,CDR3aa
TRBV7-9,TRBJ1-1,TRBD1,NA,TGTGCCAGCAGCACTGAAACAGGGGGAATGGCCACTGAAGCTTTCTTT,CASSTETGGMATEAFF
TRBV7-2,TRBJ2-1,NA,NA,TGTGCCAGCAGCTTTTATTTGAGTGAGCAGTTCTTC,CASSFYLSEQFF
TRBV6-2/TRBV6-3,TRBJ2-5,TRBD2,many,TGTGCCAGCTCTCCGGGACTAGCGGGGCCCCAAGAGACCCAGTACTTC,CASSPGLAGPQETQYF
TRBV7-2,TRBJ2-1,NA,NA,TGTGCCAGCACCCAGATGGGGGGGCCTTACAATGAGCAGTTCTTC,CASTQMGGPYNEQFF
TRBV11-2,TRBJ1-5,NA,many,TGTGCCAGCAGCTTAGGGTGGGGATCGAATCAGCCCCAGCATTTT,CASSLGWGSNQPQHF
TRBV20-1,TRBJ1-5,NA,few,TGCAGTGCTAGAATCCAGGACCCCGGGATATATCAGCCCCAGCATTTT,CSARIQDPGIYQPQHF
TRBV2,TRBJ1-4,NA,many,TGTGCCAGCAGTCAGGACCGAGGTGAAAAACTGTTTTTT,CASSQDRGEKLFF
TRBV27,TRBJ2-7,TRBD1,few,TGTGCCAGCAGTTTTGTCGGGGGACAGGGTCCCTACGAGCAGTACTTC,CASSFVGGQGPYEQYF
TRBV10-3,TRBJ2-2,NA,many,TGTGCCATCAGTGAGTCGACGACCGTTGGACGATCCACCGGGGAGCTGTTTTTT,CAISESTTVGRSTGELFF
TRBV12-3/TRBV12-4,TRBJ2-4,NA,NA,TGTGCCAGCAGTTTGGATAACCTGGCCAAAAACATTCAGTACTTC,CASSLDNLAKNIQYF
TRBV7-6,TRBJ1-2,NA,few,TGTGCCAGCAGCTTGGCCGACAGCCTAGGCTACACCTTC,CASSLADSLGYTF
TRBV5-4,TRBJ2-2,TRBD2,NA,TGTGCCAGCAGTTATAGCGGGAGGAACACCGGGGAGCTGTTTTTT,CASSYSGRNTGELFF
TRBV10-3,TRBJ2-4,TRBD1,NA,TGTGCCACCAGACAGGGTCGAAACATTCAGTACTTC,CATRQGRNIQYF
TRBV5-1,TRBJ2-6,NA,NA,TGCGCCAGCAGCTTAGAAGTTTCGGGCTCTGGGGCCAACGTCCTGACTTTC,CASSLEVSGSGANVLTF
TRBV5-1,TRBJ2-7,TRBD1,NA,TGCGCCAGCAGCTGGAGTCAGGGGGCCAACTACGAGCAGTACTTC,CASSWSQGANYEQYF
TRBV7-8,TRBJ1-6,TRBD1,NA,TGTGCCAGCAGCTCGGACAGGGGATCACCCCTCCACTTT,CASSSDRGSPLHF
TRBV28,TRBJ2-2,TRBD2,NA,TGTGCCAGCAGTTTAACCGGACTAGCGGGATCTTTCACCGGGGAGCTGTTTTTT,CASSLTGLAGSFTGELFF